Each of the 7 T cell receptor beta chains below was sequenced from the same sample in a study of radiotherapy plus CTLA-4 blockade in lung cancer. TCRdb's table, derived via immunoSEQ multiplex PCR, lists solely in-frame clones and lacks some. The sample carries 40,000 or so clones, 70% to 85% recorded once. Sequences were derived from peripheral blood, sampled from a patient treated with radiotherapy plus ipilimumab. Receptors were obtained from a human donor with non-small cell lung cancer who had stable disease on radiotherapy plus ipilimumab.

The V and J genes are TRBV11-2 and TRBJ2-7; the match to TRBD1 covers 10 bases. The germline V gene encodes CDR1 SGHAT and CDR2 FQNNGV. This CDR3 is 17 amino acids long. Trimming removed 0 bases from V and 6 bases from J; junction bases left unmatched: 11. CDR3 sequence reads: CASSLEGPDRGLAEQYF. The CDR3 DNA is TGTGCCAGCAGCTTAGAGGGGCCGGACAGGGGGTTGGCCGAGCAGTACTTC.

CDR3 protein: CASSPSWNTEAFF. The DNA for the CDR3 is TGTGCCAGCAGCCCATCCTGGAACACTGAAGCTTTCTTT. The chain employs TRBV6-5 and TRBJ1-1; D call uncertain. In germline, CDR1 is MNHEY, CDR2 SVGAGI. CDR3 length equals 13 residues. The V gene lost 6 bases and the J gene lost 1 base, with 9 bases spanning the gap.

The chain uses TRBV4-3 and TRBJ2-1; 8 bases fit TRBD2. Germline V CDR1 and CDR2: LGHNA, YSLEER. V was pared by 0 bases and J by 8 bases, with 3 bases of the junction left unmatched. The CDR3 has 14 residues. In nucleotides, the CDR3 is TGCGCCAGCAGCCAAGAGACTAGCGTCTATGAGCAGTTCTTC. Its translation is CASSQETSVYEQFF.

CDR3 bases: TGTGCCTGGAGTGTAGCCGCTCGTTCGGGGAGGAATGAGCAGTTCTTC. Amino acid sequence: CAWSVAARSGRNEQFF. This chain connects TRBV30 to TRBJ2-1; D perhaps matches TRBD2 (6 bases). V was trimmed by 0 bases and J by 7 bases, leaving 19 bases between them. This CDR3 spans 16 amino acids. The germline V gene encodes CDR1 GTSNPN and CDR2 SVGIG (reference sequence).

This clone was observed a handful of times. The chain links TRBV28 to TRBJ2-7, with D possibly TRBD1 on 5 matching bases. The V gene lost 3 bases and the J gene lost 4 bases, with 16 bases spanning the gap. The CDR3 totals 15 residues. CDR1 is MDHEN, CDR2 SYDVKM, per germline. CDR3 amino acids: CASSFRSGKNYEQYV. CDR3 nucleotides: TGTGCCAGCAGTTTCAGGTCAGGGAAGAATTACGAGCAGTACGTC.

This clone was observed a few times. The CDR3 nucleotides read TGTGCCAGCAGCTTAGGTCCTAATGGCAATCAGCCCCAGCATTTT. This encodes CASSLGPNGNQPQHF. J is TRBJ1-5 and V is TRBV7-6; D ambiguous. V was shortened by 1 base and J by 2 bases, with 9 bases between the two germline ends. This CDR3 has 15 amino acids. Germline assignment: CDR1 SGHVS and CDR2 FNYEAQ. The variable domain in full, completed from reference TRBV7-6 and TRBJ1-5, reads GAGVSQSPRYKVTKRGQDVALRCDPISGHVSLYWYRQALGQGPEFLTYFNYEAQQDKSGLPNDRFSAERPEGSISTLTIQRTEQRDSAMYRCASSLGPNGNQPQHFGDGTRLSIL.

This chain uses TRBV7-2 with TRBJ2-3, with D uncertain. In germline, CDR1 is SGHTA, CDR2 FQGNSA. CDR3 size: 13 residues. Trimming cost V 5 bases and J 14 bases, with 20 bases left between them. CDR3 nucleotide sequence: TGTGCCAGCAGCCCCCGACACCTCTCTTCCCCGTATTTT. Its protein is CASSPRHLSSPYF.